The clone carrying this T cell receptor (beta chain) was picked up a small number of times. Unique molecular identifiers tagged individual cDNA molecules. From the 5' RACE reads, TCRdb called clonotypes with MiXCR, one entry per CDR3 protein. The table lists 40,000 or so distinct CDR3 sequences, 6% to 6.5% of them singletons. The source of the sample is a study of early T cells in non-severe SARS-CoV-2 infection. Background on the study: Sequencing used unsorted whole-blood bulk RNA, so chains lack pairing.

V trimming: 0 bases; J trimming: 1 base; junction bases outside the gene matches: 1. Germline CDR1 is LNHNV and CDR2 is YYDKDF (reference sequence). This CDR3 is built from 18 residues. The chain recombines TRBV15 with TRBJ2-1; TRBD2 matches 15 bases. Sample: whole blood. The receptor's source is an adult who was a healthcare worker with PCR-confirmed SARS-CoV-2 infection or an uninfected control (not recorded which). CDR3 loop: CATSREGLAGGSYNEQFF. The CDR3 nucleotides are TGTGCCACCAGCAGAGAAGGACTAGCGGGGGGGTCCTACAATGAGCAGTTCTTC.